Below, 14 T cell receptor beta chains from the same sample are listed, as sequenced in a study of CD8+ T cells in alopecia areata. TCR sequencing used cDNA made by reverse transcription of extracted RNA. Sequencing was performed with immunoSEQ multiplex PCR; in TCRdb, only in-frame clones are kept and a portion is missing. The sample comprises 100,000 to 150,000 clones, around 49% of which are singletons, and over 15% rests with the top ten. Sequencing used CD8+ T cells sorted from blood, obtained at week 0. The receptors here all came from a human donor with alopecia areata.

The chain combines TRBV5-6 with TRBJ2-5; no reliable D call. The V end was cut by 3 bases, the J end by 5 bases, with 20 bases between. This CDR3 has 16 residues. Per germline, CDR1 SGHDT and CDR2 YYEEEE. In DNA form, the CDR3 reads TGTGCCAGCAGCTCCAAAATAGAAGCCCCGAGGGAGACCCAGTACTTC. It translates to CASSSKIEAPRETQYF.

This clone was observed once. The V gene is TRBV29-1, the J gene TRBJ1-2; D is unresolved. V was trimmed by 0 bases and J by 8 bases, leaving 13 bases between them. Germline V CDR1 and CDR2: SQVTM, ANQGSEA. This CDR3 comprises 13 residues. The CDR3 DNA is TGCAGCGTTGAAGATGGGTCCGTTCACGGCTACACCTTC. Protein product: CSVEDGSVHGYTF. The full variable domain, rest sourced from reference TRBV29-1 and TRBJ1-2, is SAVISQKPSRDICQRGTSLTIQCQVDSQVTMMFWYRQQPGQSLTLIATANQGSEATYESGFVIDKFPISRPNLTFSTLTVSNMSPEDSSIYLCSVEDGSVHGYTFGSGTRLTVV.

This clone was seen only a few times. V and J are TRBV29-1 and TRBJ2-3; perhaps TRBD2 as D (5 bases). The germline V gene encodes CDR1 SQVTM and CDR2 ANQGSEA. The ends were cut back, 8 bases at V and 4 bases at J, with 19 bases in the middle. This CDR3 has 14 amino acids. The DNA of the CDR3 is TGCAGCCCGGCAGGAGGAGCGGCCCCAGATACGCAGTATTTT. Translated, it gives CSPAGGAAPDTQYF.

The genes are TRBV27 and TRBJ1-2, with a weak D call TRBD1 (5 bases). V was clipped by 2 bases and J by 4 bases, with 14 bases between them. The germline V gene has CDR1 MNHEY and CDR2 SMNVEV (reference sequence). The CDR3 runs 15 residues. The CDR3 DNA reads as TGTGCCAGCAGTTTAAGGAGGGATGGGGCCTATGGCTACACCTTC. Its protein is CASSLRRDGAYGYTF.

A few counts support this clone. The sample contains more than one DNA sequence encoding this CDR3. V and J are TRBV7-2 and TRBJ2-7; 10 bases are shared with TRBD1. V lost 5 bases to trimming and J lost 4 bases; unmatched junction nucleotides: 5. CDR3 length equals 14 residues. Germline V gene lookup returns CDR1 SGHTA and CDR2 FQGNSA. CDR3 coding DNA: TGTGCCAGCAGCATAAGGGACAGGGGATACGAGCAGTACTTC. Residues: CASSIRDRGYEQYF.

This chain uses TRBV6-5 with TRBJ2-7, with D hard to call. Trimming cost V 4 bases and J 3 bases, with 7 bases left between them. This CDR3 spans 12 amino acids. Germline V CDR1 and CDR2: MNHEY, SVGAGI. The CDR3 loop reads CASSSNSYEQYF. The CDR3 DNA reads as TGTGCCAGCAGTTCCAACAGCTACGAGCAGTACTTC.

V is TRBV27 and J is TRBJ1-1; D not resolved. V was cut by 6 bases and J by 9 bases, with 14 bases left in between. CDR3 length equals 12 residues. Germline CDR1 is MNHEY and CDR2 is SMNVEV (reference sequence). The CDR3 DNA sequence: TGTGCCAGCAGCCTTACCGGATCAAAAGCTTTCTTT. Protein product: CASSLTGSKAFF.

J is TRBJ2-5 and V is TRBV9; unclear D gene. The germline V gene encodes CDR1 SGDLS and CDR2 YYNGEE. The CDR3 is 14 amino acids. The ends were cut back, 0 bases at V and 5 bases at J, with 11 bases in the middle. The CDR3 nucleotides read TGTGCCAGCAGCGTAGGGCTACAGCTGGAGACCCAGTACTTC. The encoded protein is CASSVGLQLETQYF.

This clone was observed a handful of times. The chain recombines TRBV29-1 with TRBJ2-7; the D is unclear. Trimming removed 4 bases from V and 3 bases from J, with 10 bases in between. Germline loops: CDR1 SQVTM, CDR2 ANQGSEA. The CDR3 has 12 residues. CDR3 bases: TGCAGCGTTGGCCAGTCGGTCTACGAGCAGTACTTC. It translates to CSVGQSVYEQYF.

This clone showed up just a few times. The rearrangement links TRBV7-9 to TRBJ2-1, with unresolved D. With 7 bases removed from V and 8 bases from J, the gap between germline ends came to 15 bases. The CDR3 is made up of 13 amino acids. The germline V gene has CDR1 SEHNR and CDR2 FQNEAQ (reference sequence). The CDR3 here is CASTNSIADEQFF. Here the CDR3 DNA reads TGTGCCAGCACCAATTCGATAGCAGATGAGCAGTTCTTC.

The V call is TRBV30, the J call TRBJ2-5; D unclear. The V end was cut by 5 bases, the J end by 2 bases, with 24 bases between. The germline V gene encodes CDR1 GTSNPN and CDR2 SVGIG (reference sequence). This CDR3 spans 17 amino acids. Here the CDR3 reads CAWDGSVGIYHQETQYF. CDR3 bases: TGTGCCTGGGACGGCTCGGTGGGAATATACCATCAAGAGACCCAGTACTTC.

The chain combines TRBV30 with TRBJ1-2; TRBD1 is a possible D gene (5 bases). The V and J ends lost 7 bases and 1 base respectively, with 16 bases between them. The CDR3 is made up of 14 amino acids. From germline, CDR1 is GTSNPN and CDR2 SVGIG (reference sequence). The DNA for the CDR3 is TGTGCCTCTAGTCCAGGGAAAATTAACTATGGCTACACCTTC. Its protein product is CASSPGKINYGYTF.

The chain links TRBV30 to TRBJ1-5; the D is unclear. The length of the CDR3 is 14 residues. Trimming removed 1 base at V and 7 bases at J, with 14 bases between. Germline V lookup: CDR1 GTSNPN, CDR2 SVGIG (reference sequence). The DNA of the CDR3 is TGTGCCTGGAGTGCAATCGACGACATGCAGCCCCAGCATTTT. Protein sequence: CAWSAIDDMQPQHF.

The CDR3 spells CASSPPPQGYTEAFF. In DNA, the CDR3 is TGTGCCAGCAGTCCTCCCCCCCAGGGTTACACTGAAGCTTTCTTT. The rearrangement joins TRBV11-2 to TRBJ1-1, with D tentatively TRBD1 (5 bases). Trimming removed 6 bases from V and 3 bases from J, with 17 bases in between. This CDR3 is built from 15 residues. From germline, CDR1 is SGHAT and CDR2 FQNNGV.